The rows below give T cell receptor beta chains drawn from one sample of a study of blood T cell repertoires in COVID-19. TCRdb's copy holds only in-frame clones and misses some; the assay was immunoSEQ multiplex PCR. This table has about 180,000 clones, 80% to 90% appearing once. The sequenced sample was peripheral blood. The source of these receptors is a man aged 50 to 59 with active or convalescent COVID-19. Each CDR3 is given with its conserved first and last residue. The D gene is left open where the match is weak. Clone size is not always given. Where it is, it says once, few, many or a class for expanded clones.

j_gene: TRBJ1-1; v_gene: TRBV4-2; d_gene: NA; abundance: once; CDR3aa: CASSQALTGSEAFF; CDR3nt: TGTGCCAGCAGCCAAGCCCTGACAGGATCTGAAGCTTTCTTT
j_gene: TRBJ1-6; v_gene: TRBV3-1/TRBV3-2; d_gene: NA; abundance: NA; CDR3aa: CASSQARDNSPLHF; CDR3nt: TGTGCCAGCAGCCAAGCCCGGGATAATTCACCCCTCCACTTT
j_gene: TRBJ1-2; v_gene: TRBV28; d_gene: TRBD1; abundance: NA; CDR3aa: CASSLWAGGKMDYGYTF; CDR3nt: TGTGCCAGCAGTTTATGGGCAGGGGGAAAGATGGACTATGGCTACACCTTC
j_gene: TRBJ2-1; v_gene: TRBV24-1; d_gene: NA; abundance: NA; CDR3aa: CATSDFEYNEQFF; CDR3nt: TGTGCCACCAGTGATTTCGAGTACAATGAGCAGTTCTTC
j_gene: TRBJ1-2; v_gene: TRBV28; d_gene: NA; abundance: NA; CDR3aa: CASSFSQDRQGYTF; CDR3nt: TGTGCCAGCAGTTTCAGTCAAGACAGACAGGGCTACACCTTC
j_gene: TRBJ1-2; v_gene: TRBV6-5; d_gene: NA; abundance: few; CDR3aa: CASSPDRNGYTF; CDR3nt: TGTGCCAGCAGTCCCGACAGAAATGGCTACACCTTC
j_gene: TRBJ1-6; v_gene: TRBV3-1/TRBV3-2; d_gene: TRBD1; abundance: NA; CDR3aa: CASSQEGQGWSPLHF; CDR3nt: TGTGCCAGCAGCCAAGAAGGACAGGGGTGGTCACCCCTCCACTTT
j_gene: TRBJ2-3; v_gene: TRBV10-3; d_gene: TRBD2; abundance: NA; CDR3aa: CAISSAGAADTQYF; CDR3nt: TGTGCCATCAGTTCAGCGGGAGCAGCAGATACGCAGTATTTT
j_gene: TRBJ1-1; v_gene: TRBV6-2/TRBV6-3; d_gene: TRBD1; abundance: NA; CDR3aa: CASSKTGLNTEAFF; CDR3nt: TGTGCCAGCAGTAAGACAGGGCTGAACACTGAAGCTTTCTTT
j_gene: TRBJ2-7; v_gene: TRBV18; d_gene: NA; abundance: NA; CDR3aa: CASSPPSSYEQYF; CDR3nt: TGTGCCAGCTCACCACCCAGCTCCTACGAGCAGTACTTC
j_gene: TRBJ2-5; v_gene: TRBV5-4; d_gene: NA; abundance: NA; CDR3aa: CASSPGVSEETQYF; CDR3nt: TGTGCCAGCAGCCCAGGGGTATCTGAAGAGACCCAGTACTTC
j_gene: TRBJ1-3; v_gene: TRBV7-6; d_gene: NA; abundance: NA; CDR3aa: CASSRTEQGRAGNTIYF; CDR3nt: TGTGCCAGCAGCCGGACTGAACAGGGAAGGGCTGGAAACACCATATATTTT
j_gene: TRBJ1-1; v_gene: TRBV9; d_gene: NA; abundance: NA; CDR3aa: CASSVQGSGTEAFF; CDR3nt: TGTGCCAGCAGCGTTCAGGGCTCTGGCACTGAAGCTTTCTTT
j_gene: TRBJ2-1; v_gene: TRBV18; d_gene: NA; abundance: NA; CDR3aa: CASSPGLSYNEQFF; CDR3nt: TGTGCCAGCTCACCGGGACTCTCTTACAATGAGCAGTTCTTC
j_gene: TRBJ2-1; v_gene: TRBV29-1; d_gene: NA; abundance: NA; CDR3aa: CSVDWQGGSNEQFF; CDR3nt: TGCAGCGTTGATTGGCAGGGAGGCAGCAATGAGCAGTTCTTC
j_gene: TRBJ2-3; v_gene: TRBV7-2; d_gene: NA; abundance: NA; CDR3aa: CASSTYTDTQYF; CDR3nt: TGTGCCAGCAGCACCTATACAGATACGCAGTATTTT
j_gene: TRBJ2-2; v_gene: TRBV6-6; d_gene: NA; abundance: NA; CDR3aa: CASSRGLSAPKTGELFF; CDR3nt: TGTGCCAGCAGTCGCGGACTTTCAGCACCCAAAACCGGGGAGCTGTTTTTT
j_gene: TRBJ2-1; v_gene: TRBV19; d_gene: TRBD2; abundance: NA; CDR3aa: CASKGMREGVQFF; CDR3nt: TGTGCCAGTAAAGGAATGCGGGAGGGAGTGCAGTTCTTC
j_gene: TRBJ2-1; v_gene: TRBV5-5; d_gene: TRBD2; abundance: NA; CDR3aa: CASSLVAGGINEQFF; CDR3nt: TGTGCCAGCAGCTTGGTAGCGGGAGGGATCAATGAGCAGTTCTTC
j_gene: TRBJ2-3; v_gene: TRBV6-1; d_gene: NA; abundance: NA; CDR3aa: CASSEATGWSDTQYF; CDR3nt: TGTGCCAGCAGTGAAGCAACAGGGTGGTCGGATACGCAGTATTTT
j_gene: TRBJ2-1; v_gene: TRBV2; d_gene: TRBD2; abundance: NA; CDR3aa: CASSRTSGDNEQFF; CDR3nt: TGTGCCAGCAGTAGGACTAGCGGCGACAATGAGCAGTTCTTC
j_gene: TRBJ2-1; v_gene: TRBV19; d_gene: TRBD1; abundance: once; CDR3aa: CAGDSEDLNEQFF; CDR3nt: TGTGCCGGGGACAGCGAAGATCTCAATGAGCAGTTCTTC
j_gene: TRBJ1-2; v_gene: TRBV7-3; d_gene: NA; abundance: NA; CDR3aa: CASSRDLRDGYTF; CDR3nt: TGTGCCAGCAGCCGGGATTTGAGAGATGGCTACACCTTC
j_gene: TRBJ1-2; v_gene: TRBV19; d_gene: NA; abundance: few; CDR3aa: CASSPGQTNYGYTF; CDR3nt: TGTGCCAGTAGTCCCGGACAGACGAACTATGGCTACACCTTC
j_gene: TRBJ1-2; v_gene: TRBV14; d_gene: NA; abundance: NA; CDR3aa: CASSQQSGLGGYTF; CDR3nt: TGTGCCAGCAGCCAACAGTCCGGGTTAGGAGGCTACACCTTC
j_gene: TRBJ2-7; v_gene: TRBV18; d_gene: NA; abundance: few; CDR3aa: CASSPPGDPTYEQYF; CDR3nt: TGTGCCAGCTCACCACCGGGAGACCCCACCTACGAGCAGTACTTC
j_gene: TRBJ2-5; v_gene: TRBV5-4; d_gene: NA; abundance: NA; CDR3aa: CASSTSGRGGQETQYF; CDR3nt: TGTGCCAGCAGCACCTCGGGAAGGGGGGGCCAAGAGACCCAGTACTTC
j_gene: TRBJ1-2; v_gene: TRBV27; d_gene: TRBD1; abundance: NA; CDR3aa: CASSLGGSGQVYGYTF; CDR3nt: TGTGCCAGCAGTTTAGGGGGATCGGGACAGGTCTATGGCTACACCTTC
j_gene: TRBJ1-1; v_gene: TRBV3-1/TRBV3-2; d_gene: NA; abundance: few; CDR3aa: CASSERTNTEAFF; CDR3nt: TGTGCCAGCAGCGAGAGAACGAACACTGAAGCTTTCTTT
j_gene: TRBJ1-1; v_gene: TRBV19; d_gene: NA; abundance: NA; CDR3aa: CASSIGGQNTEAFF; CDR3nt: TGTGCCAGTAGTATAGGGGGCCAGAACACTGAAGCTTTCTTT
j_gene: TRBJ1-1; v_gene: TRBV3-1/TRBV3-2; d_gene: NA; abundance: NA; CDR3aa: CASSQVGENTEAFF; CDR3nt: TGTGCCAGCAGCCAAGTAGGGGAGAACACTGAAGCTTTCTTT
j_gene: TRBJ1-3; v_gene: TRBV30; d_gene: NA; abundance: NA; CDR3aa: CASSNGGVLSGNTIYF; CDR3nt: TGTGCCTCTTCTAATGGGGGGGTGTTATCTGGAAACACCATATATTTT
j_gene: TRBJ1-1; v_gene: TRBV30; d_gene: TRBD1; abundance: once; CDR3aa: CAWSPWDRVNTEAFF; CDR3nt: TGTGCCTGGAGCCCCTGGGACAGGGTCAACACTGAAGCTTTCTTT
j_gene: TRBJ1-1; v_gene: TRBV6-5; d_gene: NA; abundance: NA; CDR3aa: CASTTGQRNTEAFF; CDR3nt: TGTGCCAGCACGACAGGTCAAAGGAACACTGAAGCTTTCTTT
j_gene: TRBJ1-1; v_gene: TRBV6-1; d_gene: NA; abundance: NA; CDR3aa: CASSEAGTTTEAFF; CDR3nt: TGTGCCAGCAGTGAAGCGGGGACAACCACTGAAGCTTTCTTT
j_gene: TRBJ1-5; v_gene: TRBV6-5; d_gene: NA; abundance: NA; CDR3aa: CASRRDSNQPQHF; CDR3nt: TGTGCCAGCCGACGGGATAGCAATCAGCCCCAGCATTTT
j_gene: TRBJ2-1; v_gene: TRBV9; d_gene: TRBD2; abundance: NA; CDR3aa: CASSQEPGLVQEQFF; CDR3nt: TGTGCCAGCAGCCAGGAGCCGGGACTAGTCCAGGAGCAGTTCTTC
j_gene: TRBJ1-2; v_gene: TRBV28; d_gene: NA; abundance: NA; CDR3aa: CASSPSGGGNYGYTF; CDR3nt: TGTGCCAGCAGTCCGTCGGGAGGGGGTAACTATGGCTACACCTTC
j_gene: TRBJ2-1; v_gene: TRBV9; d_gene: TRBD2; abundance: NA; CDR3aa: CASSVWGLAGDNEQFF; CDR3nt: TGTGCCAGCAGCGTCTGGGGACTAGCGGGGGACAATGAGCAGTTCTTC
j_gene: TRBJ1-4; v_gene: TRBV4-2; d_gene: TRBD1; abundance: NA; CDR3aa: CASSLNRGQTEKLFF; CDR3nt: TGTGCCAGCAGCCTCAACAGGGGGCAGACGGAAAAACTGTTTTTT
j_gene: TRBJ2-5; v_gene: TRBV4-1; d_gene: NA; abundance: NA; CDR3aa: CASSQLGRETQYF; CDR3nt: TGCGCCAGCAGCCAACTGGGGCGGGAGACCCAGTACTTC
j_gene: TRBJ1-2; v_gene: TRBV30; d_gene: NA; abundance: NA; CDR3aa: CAWSVNSGFSTF; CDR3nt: TGTGCCTGGAGTGTAAACTCGGGGTTCTCCACCTTC
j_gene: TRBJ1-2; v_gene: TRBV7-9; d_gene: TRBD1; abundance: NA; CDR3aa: CASNGQGFDGYTF; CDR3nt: TGTGCCAGCAACGGACAGGGCTTTGATGGCTACACCTTC
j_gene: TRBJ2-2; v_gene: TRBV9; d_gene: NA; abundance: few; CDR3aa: CASSQGLFTGELFF; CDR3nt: TGTGCCAGCAGCCAGGGGTTGTTCACCGGGGAGCTGTTTTTT
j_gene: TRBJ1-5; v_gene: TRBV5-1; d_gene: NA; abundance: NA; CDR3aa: CASSLDGGNQPQHF; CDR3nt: TGCGCCAGCAGCTTGGATGGGGGGAATCAGCCCCAGCATTTT
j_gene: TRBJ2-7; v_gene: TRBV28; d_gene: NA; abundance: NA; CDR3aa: CASTGQGFGAGGYEQYF; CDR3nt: TGTGCCAGCACGGGACAGGGATTTGGAGCGGGGGGTTACGAGCAGTACTTC
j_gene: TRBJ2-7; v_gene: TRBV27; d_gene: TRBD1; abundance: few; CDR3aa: CASSSPDRVYEQYF; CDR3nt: TGTGCCAGCAGCTCCCCGGACAGGGTTTACGAGCAGTACTTC
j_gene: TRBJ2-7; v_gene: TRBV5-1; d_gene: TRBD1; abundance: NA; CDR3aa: CASSLWRTGDIDEQYF; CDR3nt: TGCGCCAGCAGCTTGTGGAGGACAGGGGATATCGACGAGCAGTACTTC
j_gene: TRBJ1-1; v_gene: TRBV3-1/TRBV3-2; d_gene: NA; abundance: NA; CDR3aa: CASSRSSGGITEAFF; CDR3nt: TGTGCCAGCAGCCGTAGTTCAGGCGGGATCACTGAAGCTTTCTTT
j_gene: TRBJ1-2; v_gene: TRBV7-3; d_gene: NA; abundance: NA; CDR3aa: CASSHPGGGGYTF; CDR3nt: TGTGCCAGCAGCCACCCGGGGGGGGGCGGCTACACCTTC
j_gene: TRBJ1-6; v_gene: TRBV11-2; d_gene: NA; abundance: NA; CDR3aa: CASSPGAGRYSPLHF; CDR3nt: TGTGCCAGCAGCCCAGGGGCAGGGCGGTATTCACCCCTCCACTTT
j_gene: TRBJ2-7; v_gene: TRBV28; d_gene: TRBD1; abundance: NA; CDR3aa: CASRNGGQGSSYEQYF; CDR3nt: TGTGCCAGCAGAAATGGCGGACAGGGGAGTTCCTACGAGCAGTACTTC
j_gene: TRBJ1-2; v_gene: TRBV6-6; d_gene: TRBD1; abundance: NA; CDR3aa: CASSPGQGDEDFRGGYTF; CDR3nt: TGTGCCAGCAGTCCGGGACAGGGGGATGAGGATTTTCGGGGTGGCTACACCTTC
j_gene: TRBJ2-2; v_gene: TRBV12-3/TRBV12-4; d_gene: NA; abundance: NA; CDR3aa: CASSLGGAGELFF; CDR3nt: TGTGCCAGCAGTTTAGGGGGGGCCGGGGAGCTGTTTTTT